This passage covers 17 T cell receptor beta chains from one sample sequenced in a study of T cell responses to AZD1222 COVID-19 vaccine. Clones were read by immunoSEQ multiplex PCR, and TCRdb kept only the in-frame ones, dropping some. The sample contains more than 90,000 clones, about 81% of which appear only once. This sample comprised peripheral blood, obtained 28 days after the second AZD1222 dose. The receptors shown here come from an adult who received the AZD1222 COVID-19 vaccine.

The count of this clone is one. The chain joins TRBV5-6 to TRBJ1-4; D uncertain. The CDR3 has 11 residues. V was shortened by 0 bases and J by 6 bases, with 0 bases between the two germline ends. Per the germline V gene, CDR1 is SGHDT and CDR2 is YYEEEE. The CDR3 loop reads CASSLDEKLFF. The CDR3 DNA sequence: TGTGCCAGCAGCTTGGATGAAAAACTGTTTTTT.

The chain uses TRBV9 and TRBJ2-5; D might be TRBD1 or TRBD2, each matching 5 bases. Germline CDR1 is SGDLS and CDR2 is YYNGEE. Trimming cost V 3 bases and J 4 bases, with 16 bases left between them. The CDR3 contains 15 residues. CDR3: CASSAGTGTRETQYF. The DNA for the CDR3 is TGTGCCAGCAGCGCCGGGACCGGGACCCGAGAGACCCAGTACTTC.

V and J are TRBV6-1 and TRBJ1-5; D ambiguous. From germline, CDR1 is MNHNS and CDR2 SASEGT. V was clipped by 1 base and J by 7 bases, with 8 bases between them. CDR3 length equals 13 residues. The CDR3 DNA sequence: TGTGCCAGCAGTGAAGGGGTGCGGCAGCCCCAGCATTTT. Residues: CASSEGVRQPQHF.

The chain combines TRBV19 with TRBJ1-5; TRBD1 might be the D (5 bases). V lost 8 bases and J 2 bases, leaving 16 bases between the germline ends. This CDR3 has 15 amino acids. The germline CDR1 and CDR2 sequences are LNHDA and SQIVND (reference sequence). CDR3 in amino acids: CASETTGHGNQPQHF. CDR3 DNA sequence: TGTGCCAGTGAAACCACAGGACATGGCAATCAGCCCCAGCATTTT.

The chain has TRBV3-1 (or the pseudogene TRBV3-2) and TRBJ1-3; tentative D call: TRBD1 (5 bases). The V gene's germline CDR1 is LGHDT and CDR2 YNNKEL (reference sequence). This CDR3 is built from 12 residues. Between the trimmed V and J ends, which lost 8 bases and 3 bases, there was a span of 8 bases. This CDR3 is CASLGLGNTIYF. Written as DNA, the CDR3 is TGTGCCAGCCTGGGGCTTGGAAACACCATATATTTT.

V is TRBV7-9 and J is TRBJ1-1; 7 bases agree with TRBD1. CDR3 length equals 17 residues. CDR1 is SEHNR and CDR2 is FQNEAQ in the germline V gene (reference sequence). V gave up 2 bases and J gave up 0 bases; unmatched junction bases: 9. The CDR3 DNA is TGTGCCAGCAGCTTAACTTGGGACAGTGGCATGAACACTGAAGCTTTCTTT. It codes for CASSLTWDSGMNTEAFF.

The rearrangement links TRBV3-1 (or the pseudogene TRBV3-2) to TRBJ2-3; 9 bases match TRBD2. CDR3 length equals 14 residues. J gave up 3 bases and V 5 bases, and 3 bases lay outside the gene matches. Germline loops: CDR1 LGHDT, CDR2 YNNKEL (reference sequence). For the CDR3, the DNA is TGTGCCAGCAGCTCTAGCGGGGTTACAGATACGCAGTATTTT. It is translated as CASSSSGVTDTQYF.

This chain uses TRBV12-3 or TRBV12-4 with TRBJ2-3; D is uncertain. V was pared by 2 bases and J by 3 bases, with 6 bases between. The CDR3 sequence is 13 residues long. The CDR3 sequence: CASSLSQTDTQYF. The CDR3 nucleotides are TGTGCCAGCAGTTTATCTCAGACAGATACGCAGTATTTT.

As for this clone: The junction does not match germline at one end; this may be a read error. The rearrangement links TRBV5-5 to TRBJ2-7, with D perhaps matching TRBD1 or TRBD2 (7 bases each). The CDR3 is made up of 15 amino acids. Germline V gene lookup returns CDR1 SGHKS and CDR2 YYEKEE (reference sequence). The CDR3 region is CASSMGGGLSHEQYF. CDR3 in DNA: TGTGCCAGCAGCATGGGAGGGGGCCTCTCCCACGAGCAGTACTTC.

This clone was seen just once. The CDR3 bases are TGTGCCAGTAGTATTCTGTTAGACTACCTATCCTACGAGCAGTACTTC. Residues: CASSILLDYLSYEQYF. This chain links TRBV19 with TRBJ2-7; D is possibly TRBD2 (5 bases). Germline V CDR1 and CDR2: LNHDA, SQIVND (reference sequence). V dropped 3 bases and J dropped 1 base, with 16 bases sitting between them. The CDR3 length is 16 residues.

This rearrangement joins TRBV7-3 to TRBJ2-2; D may be TRBD1 or TRBD2 (6 bases each). This CDR3 is 14 amino acids long. V was clipped by 6 bases and J by 5 bases, with 13 bases between them. Germline V gene lookup returns CDR1 SGHTA and CDR2 FQGTGA. CDR3 DNA sequence: TGTGCCAGCAGTTCCGGGGGCGGAACCGGGGAGCTGTTTTTT. Amino acid sequence: CASSSGGGTGELFF.

This chain joins TRBV15 and TRBJ1-6; D is unclear. V was trimmed by 3 bases and J by 4 bases, leaving 10 bases between them. Germline-derived CDR1 and CDR2 are LNHNV and YYDKDF (reference sequence). CDR3 length equals 15 residues. CDR3 sequence reads: CATSSDIGYNSPLHF. DNA of the CDR3: TGTGCCACCAGCAGTGACATTGGGTATAATTCACCCCTCCACTTT. Using reference TRBV15 and TRBJ1-6 for the parts outside the CDR3, the full variable domain is DAMVIQNPRYQVTQFGKPVTLSCSQTLNHNVMYWYQQKSSQAPKLLFHYYDKDFNNEADTPDNFQSRRPNTSFCFLDIRSPGLGDTAMYLCATSSDIGYNSPLHFGNGTRLTVT.

This clone was seen only once. The chain combines TRBV18 with TRBJ1-4, with a tentative D call TRBD1 (5 bases). Germline lookup yields CDR1 KGHSH and CDR2 LQKENI. The V gene lost 6 bases and the J gene lost 10 bases, with 21 bases spanning the gap. CDR3 length: 15 amino acids. The CDR3 region has the DNA TGTGCCAGCTCCCTGAGCCGACAGACCAACTTAAAACTGTTTTTT. Translated, it gives CASSLSRQTNLKLFF.

The chain employs TRBV10-1 and TRBJ1-1; TRBD1 agrees at 9 bases. Trimming cost V 6 bases and J 10 bases; bases outside gene matches: 3. CDR3 size: 11 residues. CDR1 is WNHNN, CDR2 SYGVQD, per germline (reference sequence). CDR3 sequence reads: CASRPGQGAFF. For the CDR3, the DNA is TGCGCCAGCAGACCGGGACAGGGAGCTTTCTTT.

A single count supports this clone. The rearrangement links TRBV24-1 to TRBJ2-1; no clear D gene. CDR3 size: 14 residues. The V gene lost 6 bases and the J gene lost 6 bases, with 14 bases spanning the gap. The germline CDR1 and CDR2 sequences are KGHDR and SFDVKD. CDR3 in amino acids: CATSPSAVANEQFF. The CDR3 DNA is TGTGCCACCAGTCCCTCCGCCGTGGCCAATGAGCAGTTCTTC.

This chain joins TRBV5-1 and TRBJ1-6; 7 positions match TRBD1. V shed 4 bases, J shed 2 bases, and the junction held 12 bases outside the gene matches. Germline CDR1 is SGHRS and CDR2 is YFSETQ. The CDR3 covers 18 residues. CDR3 DNA: TGCGCCAGCAGCCCGCAGGGGGGCAGTTCGACCTATAATTCACCCCTCCACTTT. Translated: CASSPQGGSSTYNSPLHF.

The V call is TRBV3-1 (or the pseudogene TRBV3-2), the J call TRBJ2-4; 9 nucleotides line up with TRBD2. Germline values: CDR1 LGHDT, CDR2 YNNKEL (reference sequence). The CDR3 spans 19 residues. The trim removed 4 bases at V and 0 bases at J, leaving 13 bases unmatched. The CDR3 region has the DNA TGTGCCAGCAGCCCGGGAGGAAGCGGGGGGAGATTAGCCAAAAACATTCAGTACTTC. Protein sequence: CASSPGGSGGRLAKNIQYF.